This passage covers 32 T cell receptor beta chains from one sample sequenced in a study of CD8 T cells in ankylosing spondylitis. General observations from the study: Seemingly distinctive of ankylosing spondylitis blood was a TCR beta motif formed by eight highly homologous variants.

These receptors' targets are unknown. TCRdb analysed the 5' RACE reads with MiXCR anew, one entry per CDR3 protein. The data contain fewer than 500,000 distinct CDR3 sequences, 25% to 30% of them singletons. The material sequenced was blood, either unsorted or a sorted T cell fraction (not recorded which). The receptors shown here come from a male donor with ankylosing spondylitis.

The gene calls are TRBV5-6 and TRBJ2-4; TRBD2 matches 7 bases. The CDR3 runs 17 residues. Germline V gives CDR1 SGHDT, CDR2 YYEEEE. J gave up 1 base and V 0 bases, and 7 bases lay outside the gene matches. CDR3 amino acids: CASSLGRREFAKNIQYF. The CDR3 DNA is TGTGCCAGCAGCTTGGGAAGGCGGGAGTTTGCCAAAAACATTCAGTACTTC. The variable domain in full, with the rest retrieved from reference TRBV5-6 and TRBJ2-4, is DAGVTQSPTHLIKTRGQQVTLRCSPKSGHDTVSWYQQALGQGPQFIFQYYEEEERQRGNFPDRFSGHQFPNYSSELNVNALLLGDSALYLCASSLGRREFAKNIQYFGAGTRLSVL.

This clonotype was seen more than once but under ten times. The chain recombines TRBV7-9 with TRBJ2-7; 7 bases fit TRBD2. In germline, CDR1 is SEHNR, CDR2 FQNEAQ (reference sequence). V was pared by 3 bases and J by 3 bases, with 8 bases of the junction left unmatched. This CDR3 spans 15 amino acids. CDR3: CASSFSAGAFYEQYF. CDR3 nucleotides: TGTGCCAGCAGCTTTAGTGCGGGAGCTTTCTACGAGCAGTACTTC. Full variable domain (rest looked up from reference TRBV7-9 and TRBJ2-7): DTGVSQNPRHKITKRGQNVTFRCDPISEHNRLYWYRQTLGQGPEFLTYFQNEAQLEKSRLLSDRFSAERPKGSFSTLEIQRTEQGDSAMYLCASSFSAGAFYEQYFGPGTRLTVT.

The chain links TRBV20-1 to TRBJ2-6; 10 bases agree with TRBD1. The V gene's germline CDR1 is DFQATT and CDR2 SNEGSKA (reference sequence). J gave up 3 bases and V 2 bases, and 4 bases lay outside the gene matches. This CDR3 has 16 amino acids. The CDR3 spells CSARRTGGIGANVLTF. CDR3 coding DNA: TGCAGTGCTAGACGGACAGGGGGAATTGGGGCCAACGTCCTGACTTTC.

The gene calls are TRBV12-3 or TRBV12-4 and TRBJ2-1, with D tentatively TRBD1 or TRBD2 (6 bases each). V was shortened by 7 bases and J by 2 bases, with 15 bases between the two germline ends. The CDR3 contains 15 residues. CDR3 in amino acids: CASIGGDGPYNEQFF. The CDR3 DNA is TGTGCCAGCATCGGGGGCGACGGACCCTACAATGAGCAGTTCTTC.

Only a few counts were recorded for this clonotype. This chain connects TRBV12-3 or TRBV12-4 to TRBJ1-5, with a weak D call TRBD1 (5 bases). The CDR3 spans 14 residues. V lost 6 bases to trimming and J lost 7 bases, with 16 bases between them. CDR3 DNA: TGTGCCAGCAGGCTTAGCACAGGAGGGCAGCCCCAGCATTTT. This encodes CASRLSTGGQPQHF.

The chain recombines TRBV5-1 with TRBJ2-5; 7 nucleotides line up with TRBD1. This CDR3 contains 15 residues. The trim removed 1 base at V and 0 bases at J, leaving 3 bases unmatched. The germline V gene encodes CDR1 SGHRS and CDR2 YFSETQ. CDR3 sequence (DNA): TGCGCCAGCAGCTTGACAGGGGACGACCAAGAGACCCAGTACTTC. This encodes CASSLTGDDQETQYF.

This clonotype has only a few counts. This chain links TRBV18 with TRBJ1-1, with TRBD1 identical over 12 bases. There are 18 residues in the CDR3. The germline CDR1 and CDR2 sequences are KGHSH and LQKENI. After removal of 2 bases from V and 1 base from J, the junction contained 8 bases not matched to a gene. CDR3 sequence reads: CASSPLTGTGGSNTEAFF. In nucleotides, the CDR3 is TGTGCCAGCTCACCATTAACCGGGACAGGGGGCTCGAACACTGAAGCTTTCTTT. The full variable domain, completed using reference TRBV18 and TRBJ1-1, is NAGVMQNPRHLVRRRGQEARLRCSPMKGHSHVYWYRQLPEEGLKFMVYLQKENIIDESGMPKERFSAEFPKEGPSILRIQQVVRGDSAAYFCASSPLTGTGGSNTEAFFGQGTRLTVV.

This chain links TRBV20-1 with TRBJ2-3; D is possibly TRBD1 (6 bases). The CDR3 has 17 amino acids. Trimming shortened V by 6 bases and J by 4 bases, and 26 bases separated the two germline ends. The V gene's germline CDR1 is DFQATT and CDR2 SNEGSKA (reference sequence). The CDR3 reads CSATDRHQPRAADTQYF. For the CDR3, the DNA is TGCAGTGCGACCGACAGGCATCAACCCAGAGCTGCAGATACGCAGTATTTT.

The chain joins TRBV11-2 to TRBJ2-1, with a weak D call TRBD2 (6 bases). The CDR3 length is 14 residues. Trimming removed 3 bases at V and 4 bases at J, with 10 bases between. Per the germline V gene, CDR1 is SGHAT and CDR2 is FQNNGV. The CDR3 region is CASSLGGVYNEQFF. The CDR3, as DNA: TGTGCCAGCAGCTTGGGAGGCGTATACAATGAGCAGTTCTTC.

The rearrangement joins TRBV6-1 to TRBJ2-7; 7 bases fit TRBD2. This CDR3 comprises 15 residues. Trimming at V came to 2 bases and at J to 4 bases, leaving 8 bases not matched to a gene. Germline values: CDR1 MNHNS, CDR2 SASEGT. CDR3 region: CASSENGLEYYEQYF. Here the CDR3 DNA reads TGTGCCAGCAGTGAAAATGGACTAGAATATTACGAGCAGTACTTC.

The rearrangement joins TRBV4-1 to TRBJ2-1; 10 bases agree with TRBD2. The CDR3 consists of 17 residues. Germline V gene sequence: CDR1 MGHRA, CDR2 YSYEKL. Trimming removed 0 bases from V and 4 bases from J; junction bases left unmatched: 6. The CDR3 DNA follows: TGCGCCAGCAGCCAAGAGAGCGGGAGGGCATCTTACAATGAGCAGTTCTTC. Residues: CASSQESGRASYNEQFF.

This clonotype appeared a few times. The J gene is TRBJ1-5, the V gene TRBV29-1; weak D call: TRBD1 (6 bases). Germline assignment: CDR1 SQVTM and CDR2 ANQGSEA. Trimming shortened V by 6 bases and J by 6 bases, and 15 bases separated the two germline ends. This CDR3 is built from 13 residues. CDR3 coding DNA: TGCAGCGTGAGTGAGGGGGAGGCTCAGCCCCAGCATTTT. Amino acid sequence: CSVSEGEAQPQHF.

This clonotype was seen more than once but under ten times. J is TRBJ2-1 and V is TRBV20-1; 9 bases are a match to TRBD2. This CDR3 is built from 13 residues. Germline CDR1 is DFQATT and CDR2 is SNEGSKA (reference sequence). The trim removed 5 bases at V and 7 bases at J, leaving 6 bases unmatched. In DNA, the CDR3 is TGCAGTGCTCTAACCCTAGCGGGGAATGAGCAGTTCTTC. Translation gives CSALTLAGNEQFF.

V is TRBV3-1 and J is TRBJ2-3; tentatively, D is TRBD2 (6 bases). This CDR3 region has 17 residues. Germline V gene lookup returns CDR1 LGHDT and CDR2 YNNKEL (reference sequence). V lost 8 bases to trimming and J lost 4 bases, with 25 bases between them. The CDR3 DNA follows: TGTGCCAGCGGAGGGTCGGGACTTGAGAACGGGGCAGATACGCAGTATTTT. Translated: CASGGSGLENGADTQYF.

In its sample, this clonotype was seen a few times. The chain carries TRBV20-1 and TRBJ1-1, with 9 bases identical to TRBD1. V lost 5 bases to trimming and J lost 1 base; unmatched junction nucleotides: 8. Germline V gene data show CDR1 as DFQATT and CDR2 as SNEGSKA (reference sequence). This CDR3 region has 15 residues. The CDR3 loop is CSAFTGGSGNTEAFF. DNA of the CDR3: TGCAGTGCTTTTACAGGGGGCTCTGGGAACACTGAAGCTTTCTTT.

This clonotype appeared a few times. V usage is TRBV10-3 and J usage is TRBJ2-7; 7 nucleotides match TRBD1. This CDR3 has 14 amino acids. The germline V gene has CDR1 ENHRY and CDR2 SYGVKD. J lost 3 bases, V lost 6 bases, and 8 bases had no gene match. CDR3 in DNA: TGTGCCATCAGCCAGGGACAGACAAACTACGAGCAGTACGTC. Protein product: CAISQGQTNYEQYV.

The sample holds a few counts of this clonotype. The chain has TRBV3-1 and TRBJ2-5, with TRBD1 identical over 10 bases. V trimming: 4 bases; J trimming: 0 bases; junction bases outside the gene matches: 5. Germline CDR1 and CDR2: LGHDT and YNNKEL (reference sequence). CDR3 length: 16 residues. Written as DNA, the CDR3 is TGTGCCAGCAGCCCCTGGACAGGGGGTAACCAAGAGACCCAGTACTTC. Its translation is CASSPWTGGNQETQYF.

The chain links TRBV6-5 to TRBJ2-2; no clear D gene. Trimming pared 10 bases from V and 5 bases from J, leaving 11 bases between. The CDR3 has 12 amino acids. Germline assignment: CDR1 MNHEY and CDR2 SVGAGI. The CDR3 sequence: CAISDATGELFF. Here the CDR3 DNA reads TGTGCCATCAGCGACGCGACCGGGGAGCTGTTTTTT.

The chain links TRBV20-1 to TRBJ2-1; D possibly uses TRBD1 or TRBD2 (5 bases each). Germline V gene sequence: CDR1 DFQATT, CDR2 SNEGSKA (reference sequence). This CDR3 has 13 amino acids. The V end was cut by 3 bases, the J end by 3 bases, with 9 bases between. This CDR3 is CSARGPLYNEQFF. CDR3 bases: TGCAGTGCTAGGGGACCGCTCTACAATGAGCAGTTCTTC.

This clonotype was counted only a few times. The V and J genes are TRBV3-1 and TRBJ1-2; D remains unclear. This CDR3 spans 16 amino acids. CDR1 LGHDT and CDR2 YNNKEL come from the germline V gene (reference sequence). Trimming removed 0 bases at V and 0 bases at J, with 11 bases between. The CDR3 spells CASSQEWISPNYGYTF. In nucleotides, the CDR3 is TGTGCCAGCAGCCAAGAGTGGATAAGCCCTAACTATGGCTACACCTTC.

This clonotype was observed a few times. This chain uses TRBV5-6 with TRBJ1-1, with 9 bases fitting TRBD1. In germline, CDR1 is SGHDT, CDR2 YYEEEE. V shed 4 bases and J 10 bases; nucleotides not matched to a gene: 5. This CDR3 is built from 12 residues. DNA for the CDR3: TGTGCCAGCAGCAAAGGACAGGGGCGAGCTTTCTTT. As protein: CASSKGQGRAFF.

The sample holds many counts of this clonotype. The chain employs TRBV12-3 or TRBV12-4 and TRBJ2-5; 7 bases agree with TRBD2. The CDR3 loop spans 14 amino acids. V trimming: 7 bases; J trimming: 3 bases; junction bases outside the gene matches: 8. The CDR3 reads CASTGASGEETQYF. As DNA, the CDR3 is TGTGCCAGCACGGGTGCTAGCGGAGAAGAGACCCAGTACTTC.

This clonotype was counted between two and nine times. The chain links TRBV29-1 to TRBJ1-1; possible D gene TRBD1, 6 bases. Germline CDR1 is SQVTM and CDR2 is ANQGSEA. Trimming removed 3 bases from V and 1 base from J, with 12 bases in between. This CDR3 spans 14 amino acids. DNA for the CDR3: TGCAGCGTTGAGGGGCGGGGGGCGAACACTGAAGCTTTCTTT. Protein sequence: CSVEGRGANTEAFF.

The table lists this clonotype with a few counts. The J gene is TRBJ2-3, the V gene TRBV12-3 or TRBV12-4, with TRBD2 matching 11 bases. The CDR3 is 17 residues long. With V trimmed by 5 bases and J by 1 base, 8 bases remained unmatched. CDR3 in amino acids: CASSLSLAGGRTDTQYF. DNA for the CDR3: TGTGCCAGCAGTCTATCTCTAGCGGGAGGCCGCACAGATACGCAGTATTTT.

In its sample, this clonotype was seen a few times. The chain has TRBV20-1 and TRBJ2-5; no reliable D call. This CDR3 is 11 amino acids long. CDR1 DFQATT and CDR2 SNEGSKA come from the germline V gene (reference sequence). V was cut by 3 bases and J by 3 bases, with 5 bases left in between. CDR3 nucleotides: TGCAGTGCTAGCGTCAAAGAGACCCAGTACTTC. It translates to CSASVKETQYF.

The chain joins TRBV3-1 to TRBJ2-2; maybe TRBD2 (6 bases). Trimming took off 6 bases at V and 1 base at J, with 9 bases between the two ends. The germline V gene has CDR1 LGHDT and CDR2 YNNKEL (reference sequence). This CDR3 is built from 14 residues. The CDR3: CASRVAVNTGELFF. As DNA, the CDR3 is TGTGCCAGCAGAGTAGCGGTGAACACCGGGGAGCTGTTTTTT.

Written as DNA, the CDR3 is TGTGCCACCAGTGACCACCTTTCTAGCGGGAGCAATGAGCAGTTCTTC. This codes for CATSDHLSSGSNEQFF. The chain links TRBV24-1 to TRBJ2-1; 10 bases map to TRBD2. CDR1 and CDR2 from the germline V gene are KGHDR and SFDVKD. CDR3 length: 16 residues. V was pared by 4 bases and J by 6 bases, with 8 bases of the junction left unmatched.

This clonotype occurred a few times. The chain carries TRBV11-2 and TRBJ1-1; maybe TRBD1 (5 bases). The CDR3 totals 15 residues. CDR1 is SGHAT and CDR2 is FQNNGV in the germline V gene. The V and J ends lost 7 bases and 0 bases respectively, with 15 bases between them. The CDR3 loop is CASTEGGGLNTEAFF. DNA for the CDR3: TGTGCCAGCACCGAAGGCGGGGGACTGAACACTGAAGCTTTCTTT.

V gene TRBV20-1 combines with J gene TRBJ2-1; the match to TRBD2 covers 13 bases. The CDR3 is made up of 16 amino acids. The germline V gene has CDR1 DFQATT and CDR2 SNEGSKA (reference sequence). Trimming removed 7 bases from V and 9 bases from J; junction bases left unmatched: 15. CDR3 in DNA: TGCAGTGTTATCGGGGGGACTAGCGGGATACGAGTTGAGCAGTTCTTC. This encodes CSVIGGTSGIRVEQFF.

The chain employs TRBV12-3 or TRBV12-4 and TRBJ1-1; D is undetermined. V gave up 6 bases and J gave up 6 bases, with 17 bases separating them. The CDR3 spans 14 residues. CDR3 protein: CASSSDPDGAEAFF. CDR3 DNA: TGTGCCAGCAGCTCAGACCCGGACGGCGCTGAAGCTTTCTTT.

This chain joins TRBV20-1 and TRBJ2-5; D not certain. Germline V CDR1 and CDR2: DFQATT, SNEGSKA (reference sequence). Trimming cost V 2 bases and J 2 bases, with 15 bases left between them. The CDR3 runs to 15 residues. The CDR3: CSARSPLRSQETQYF. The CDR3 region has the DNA TGCAGTGCTAGAAGTCCCCTCCGAAGTCAAGAGACCCAGTACTTC.

The CDR3 nucleotides are TGCGCCAGCAGCACTCCGGGACAGCAAGAGACCCAGTACTTC. Its protein product is CASSTPGQQETQYF. V usage is TRBV5-1 and J usage is TRBJ2-5, with 7 bases fitting TRBD1. The CDR3 length is 14 residues. The V and J ends lost 4 bases and 2 bases, in that order; junction bases with no gene match: 5. Germline V CDR1 and CDR2: SGHRS, YFSETQ.